This is a list of T cell receptor beta chains from one sample in a study of shared clonotypes between healthy human individuals. Sequenced by immunoSEQ multiplex PCR; TCRdb stores in-frame clones only, minus some. Altogether over a million clones are present, roughly 96% being singletons, with the ten largest covering 1.2%. Source material: naive CD4+ T cells sorted from blood. The receptors derive from a man aged 30 to 45 in good health. The CDR3 runs from the conserved cysteine through the conserved F or W. Fields, in order: CDR3 DNA, CDR3 protein, J gene, V gene, clone size, D gene. The D gene is left open where the match is weak. The size field is filled for only some rows; it gives once, few, many or a size class.

CDR3nt: TGTGCCAGCAGCTTAGGTCTCGGAGCCGTCGCAGATACGCAGTATTTT
CDR3aa: CASSLGLGAVADTQYF
j_gene: TRBJ2-3
v_gene: TRBV7-6
abundance: NA
d_gene: NA

CDR3nt: TGTGCCAGCAGCTTAAGCAAACGGGGCGGGGAGACCCAGTACTTC
CDR3aa: CASSLSKRGGETQYF
j_gene: TRBJ2-5
v_gene: TRBV5-4
abundance: NA
d_gene: NA

CDR3nt: TGTGCCAGCAGCTTTGAAAGCGGGAGTTCGAATGAGCAGTTCTTC
CDR3aa: CASSFESGSSNEQFF
j_gene: TRBJ2-1
v_gene: TRBV7-9
abundance: NA
d_gene: TRBD2

CDR3nt: TGTGCCTGGAGAGGGACAGGGGGAGAAAAACTGTTTTTT
CDR3aa: CAWRGTGGEKLFF
j_gene: TRBJ1-4
v_gene: TRBV30
abundance: NA
d_gene: TRBD1

CDR3nt: TGTGCCAGCATCGGGCTCCTCCTGCCCTATGGCTACACCTTC
CDR3aa: CASIGLLLPYGYTF
j_gene: TRBJ1-2
v_gene: TRBV2
abundance: NA
d_gene: NA

CDR3nt: TGTGCCAGCAGCCGCCGACAGTCCAACTATGGCTACACCTTC
CDR3aa: CASSRRQSNYGYTF
j_gene: TRBJ1-2
v_gene: TRBV2
abundance: NA
d_gene: NA

CDR3nt: TGTGCCAGCAGCCAAGTACGGACCCGGTCCTACAATGAGCAGTTCTTC
CDR3aa: CASSQVRTRSYNEQFF
j_gene: TRBJ2-1
v_gene: TRBV4-2
abundance: NA
d_gene: NA

CDR3nt: TGTGCCAGCAGTAACCGCTACGAGCAGTACTTC
CDR3aa: CASSNRYEQYF
j_gene: TRBJ2-7
v_gene: TRBV5-3
abundance: NA
d_gene: NA

CDR3nt: TGTGCCAGCAGCTTAGGGCTTAACTATGGCTACACCTTC
CDR3aa: CASSLGLNYGYTF
j_gene: TRBJ1-2
v_gene: TRBV7-2
abundance: NA
d_gene: NA

CDR3nt: TGTGCCAGCAGTCCGATGACAGGGGGACTGTACGAGCAGTACTTC
CDR3aa: CASSPMTGGLYEQYF
j_gene: TRBJ2-7
v_gene: TRBV11-3
abundance: NA
d_gene: TRBD1

CDR3nt: TGTGCCAGCAGTTCTCGACGAGGGGAAGAGACTGAAGCTTTCTTT
CDR3aa: CASSSRRGEETEAFF
j_gene: TRBJ1-1
v_gene: TRBV7-9
abundance: once
d_gene: NA

CDR3nt: TGTGCCAGCAGTGAAGCGAGGACAGGACCAATTCGCGATTTT
CDR3aa: CASSEARTGPIRDF
j_gene: TRBJ1-4
v_gene: TRBV6-1
abundance: NA
d_gene: TRBD1

CDR3nt: TGCAGTACCATAGGGCACTACGAGCAGTACTTC
CDR3aa: CSTIGHYEQYF
j_gene: TRBJ2-7
v_gene: TRBV20-1
abundance: few
d_gene: NA

CDR3nt: TGTGCCAGCAGCCCCACCCCTAGCGGGAGGGTCACCGGGGAGCTGTTTTTT
CDR3aa: CASSPTPSGRVTGELFF
j_gene: TRBJ2-2
v_gene: TRBV6-4
abundance: NA
d_gene: TRBD2

CDR3nt: TGTGCCAGCGCTTACCGCGGGATAGTGGGTAGGGAAGAGACCCAGTACTTC
CDR3aa: CASAYRGIVGREETQYF
j_gene: TRBJ2-5
v_gene: TRBV7-2
abundance: NA
d_gene: NA

CDR3nt: TGTGCCAGCAGCCACGGACACGGCTATGGCTACACCTTC
CDR3aa: CASSHGHGYGYTF
j_gene: TRBJ1-2
v_gene: TRBV27
abundance: once
d_gene: NA

CDR3nt: TGTGCCAGCTCCCCGGGACTTTTATACAATGAGCAGTTCTTC
CDR3aa: CASSPGLLYNEQFF
j_gene: TRBJ2-1
v_gene: TRBV7-2
abundance: NA
d_gene: NA

CDR3nt: TGTGCCACCAGCAGACAGGGGATACACAATGAGCAGTTCTTC
CDR3aa: CATSRQGIHNEQFF
j_gene: TRBJ2-1
v_gene: TRBV15
abundance: NA
d_gene: NA

CDR3nt: TGCGCCAGCAGCCAAGCTAGGAGGGGCAATGAGCAGTTCTTC
CDR3aa: CASSQARRGNEQFF
j_gene: TRBJ2-1
v_gene: TRBV4-3
abundance: NA
d_gene: NA

CDR3nt: TGCAGTGCCAGTCAAGGAGAGACCCAGTACTTC
CDR3aa: CSASQGETQYF
j_gene: TRBJ2-5
v_gene: TRBV20-1
abundance: NA
d_gene: NA

CDR3nt: TGTGCCAGCAGCCAAGGGCGGGCAGACCAAGAGACCCAGTACTTC
CDR3aa: CASSQGRADQETQYF
j_gene: TRBJ2-5
v_gene: TRBV4-2
abundance: NA
d_gene: NA

CDR3nt: TGCGCCAGCAGCTTGGAGACAGGGCACTCCTACGAGCAGTACTTC
CDR3aa: CASSLETGHSYEQYF
j_gene: TRBJ2-7
v_gene: TRBV5-1
abundance: NA
d_gene: TRBD1

CDR3nt: TGTGCCAGCAGTAGAGCTAACTATGGCTACACCTTC
CDR3aa: CASSRANYGYTF
j_gene: TRBJ1-2
v_gene: TRBV28
abundance: few
d_gene: NA

CDR3nt: TGTGCCAGCAGCCTGGGATCGGGTAATCAGCCCCAGCATTTT
CDR3aa: CASSLGSGNQPQHF
j_gene: TRBJ1-5
v_gene: TRBV11-2
abundance: many
d_gene: NA

CDR3nt: TGTGCCAGCAGCCGGGACCAAAGGTTAGGAGAGCAGTACTTC
CDR3aa: CASSRDQRLGEQYF
j_gene: TRBJ2-7
v_gene: TRBV13
abundance: NA
d_gene: NA

CDR3nt: TGTGCCAGCAGCTGGGCGGGGAAGGCCAAAAACATTCAGTACTTC
CDR3aa: CASSWAGKAKNIQYF
j_gene: TRBJ2-4
v_gene: TRBV7-8
abundance: once
d_gene: NA